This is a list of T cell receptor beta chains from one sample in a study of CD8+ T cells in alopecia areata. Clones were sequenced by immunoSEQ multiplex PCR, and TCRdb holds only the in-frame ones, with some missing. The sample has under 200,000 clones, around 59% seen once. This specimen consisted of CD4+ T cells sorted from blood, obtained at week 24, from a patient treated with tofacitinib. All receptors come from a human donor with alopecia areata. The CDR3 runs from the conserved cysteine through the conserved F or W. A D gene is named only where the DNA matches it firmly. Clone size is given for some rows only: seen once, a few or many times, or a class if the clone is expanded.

DNA: TGTGCCAGCAGCTTAGACAGGAGGAACACCGGGGAGCTGTTTTTT
CDR3: CASSLDRRNTGELFF
V: TRBV7-2
J: TRBJ2-2
D: NA
size: NA

DNA: TGTGCCACCAGCAGAGATCGCCAGGGGTTGGGAGAAAAACTGTTTTTT
CDR3: CATSRDRQGLGEKLFF
V: TRBV15
J: TRBJ1-4
D: NA
size: NA

DNA: TGTGCCATCAGTGGGACAGGGAGGGACACCGGGGAGCTGTTTTTT
CDR3: CAISGTGRDTGELFF
V: TRBV6-6
J: TRBJ2-2
D: TRBD1
size: NA

DNA: TGTGCCTGGAGTGGAGGCGGAACGACCTCTGGAGAGACCCAGTACTTC
CDR3: CAWSGGGTTSGETQYF
V: TRBV30
J: TRBJ2-5
D: NA
size: NA

DNA: TGTGCCAGCAGCCTCCGGGACAGATCATACGAGCAGTACTTC
CDR3: CASSLRDRSYEQYF
V: TRBV11-3
J: TRBJ2-7
D: TRBD1
size: NA

DNA: TGCGCCAGCAGCTTGGAGCAGGGTGCTGGCTACACCTTC
CDR3: CASSLEQGAGYTF
V: TRBV5-1
J: TRBJ1-2
D: NA
size: few

DNA: TGCAGCACATTTAGGACAGGGCATAATGAGCAGTTCTTC
CDR3: CSTFRTGHNEQFF
V: TRBV29-1
J: TRBJ2-1
D: TRBD1
size: NA

DNA: TGTGCCAGCAGTGTGGAGGGGGGGCCCGGAGATACGCAGTATTTT
CDR3: CASSVEGGPGDTQYF
V: TRBV27
J: TRBJ2-3
D: NA
size: NA

DNA: TGTGCCAGCAGCTTTCGACAGGGCCCATCCTACGAGCAGTACTTC
CDR3: CASSFRQGPSYEQYF
V: TRBV13
J: TRBJ2-7
D: TRBD1
size: NA

DNA: TGCAGCGTTGCCCTCCGGGCCGGCGAGACCCAGTACTTC
CDR3: CSVALRAGETQYF
V: TRBV29-1
J: TRBJ2-5
D: NA
size: NA

DNA: TGTGCCAGCTCACCACAGGAGCAAGAGACCCAGTACTTC
CDR3: CASSPQEQETQYF
V: TRBV18
J: TRBJ2-5
D: NA
size: NA

DNA: TGCAGCGTTGACAATAGCGGGGGGGCAGGTGAGCAGTTCTTC
CDR3: CSVDNSGGAGEQFF
V: TRBV29-1
J: TRBJ2-1
D: TRBD2
size: NA

DNA: TGTGCCTGGAGTGGCCCAGGGGGCGTTCAGTACTTC
CDR3: CAWSGPGGVQYF
V: TRBV30
J: TRBJ2-4
D: TRBD1
size: NA

DNA: TGTGCCAGCAGCGGGGGACAGGGATCTTACGAGCAGTACTTC
CDR3: CASSGGQGSYEQYF
V: TRBV6-6
J: TRBJ2-7
D: TRBD1
size: NA

DNA: TGTGCCAGCTCTCCCGCGGGCAATCAGCCCCAGCATTTT
CDR3: CASSPAGNQPQHF
V: TRBV25-1
J: TRBJ1-5
D: NA
size: NA

DNA: TGCGCCAGCAGCTCCCTCAGTTCGGGCAACACAGATACGCAGTATTTT
CDR3: CASSSLSSGNTDTQYF
V: TRBV5-1
J: TRBJ2-3
D: NA
size: NA

DNA: TGTGCCTGGAGTATTACCAGACCGATGACAGAGACCCAGTACTTC
CDR3: CAWSITRPMTETQYF
V: TRBV30
J: TRBJ2-5
D: NA
size: few

DNA: TGCGCCAGCACCCCAAGCGGGACGTCGGAGACCCAGTACTTC
CDR3: CASTPSGTSETQYF
V: TRBV4-1
J: TRBJ2-5
D: TRBD2
size: few

DNA: TGTGCCACCAGCGAAGCTCTTTGGGATCAGCCCCAGCATTTT
CDR3: CATSEALWDQPQHF
V: TRBV15
J: TRBJ1-5
D: NA
size: once

DNA: TGCGCCAGCAGCCAAGTTCCGACTAATGAAAAACTGTTTTTT
CDR3: CASSQVPTNEKLFF
V: TRBV4-1
J: TRBJ1-4
D: NA
size: NA

DNA: TGTGCCAGCAGTGCAGCCGGGACAGTAGAGACCCAGTACTTC
CDR3: CASSAAGTVETQYF
V: TRBV7-9
J: TRBJ2-5
D: TRBD1
size: once

DNA: TGTGCCAGCAGTTACGCGGTGGCTAACACTGAAGCTTTCTTT
CDR3: CASSYAVANTEAFF
V: TRBV6-6
J: TRBJ1-1
D: NA
size: NA

DNA: TGTGCCTGGAGTGGCCCGGGACAGGGTTTTTCCTCACCCCTCCACTTT
CDR3: CAWSGPGQGFSSPLHF
V: TRBV30
J: TRBJ1-6
D: TRBD1
size: NA

DNA: TGTGCCAGCAGTTACTTGAGGGGTGGCTATGGCTACACCTTC
CDR3: CASSYLRGGYGYTF
V: TRBV6-5
J: TRBJ1-2
D: NA
size: NA

DNA: TGTGCCAGCTCTAAGGACGGAAACTATGGCTACACCTTC
CDR3: CASSKDGNYGYTF
V: TRBV18
J: TRBJ1-2
D: NA
size: NA

DNA: TGCAGCGTTGAAGCCTACAGGGGGGGCAAAAACATTCAGTACTTC
CDR3: CSVEAYRGGKNIQYF
V: TRBV29-1
J: TRBJ2-4
D: NA
size: NA

DNA: TGTGCCAGCTCTAGCGGGAGTACCTACGAGCAGTACTTC
CDR3: CASSSGSTYEQYF
V: TRBV6-5
J: TRBJ2-7
D: TRBD2
size: NA

DNA: TGCGCCAGCAGCTTGGCCGGCGGTAGCGGGGGACCCTACAATGAGCAGTTCTTC
CDR3: CASSLAGGSGGPYNEQFF
V: TRBV5-1
J: TRBJ2-1
D: TRBD2
size: NA

DNA: TGTGCCAGCAGCTTATCGGCGACAGGAGCTAATGAAAAACTGTTTTTT
CDR3: CASSLSATGANEKLFF
V: TRBV7-8
J: TRBJ1-4
D: NA
size: NA

DNA: TGTGCCAGCAGCTCTTTGGGGGGACGGACCGGGGAGCTGTTTTTT
CDR3: CASSSLGGRTGELFF
V: TRBV11-3
J: TRBJ2-2
D: NA
size: once

DNA: TGTGCCAGCACCGGGACCCTAAACACCGGGGAGCTGTTTTTT
CDR3: CASTGTLNTGELFF
V: TRBV6-5
J: TRBJ2-2
D: NA
size: NA

DNA: TGTGCCAGCAGTTTAGGCAGGGGTGGCTACGAGCAGTACTTC
CDR3: CASSLGRGGYEQYF
V: TRBV27
J: TRBJ2-7
D: NA
size: NA

DNA: TGTGCCAGCAGCTTGGGGTACCAAGAGACCCAGTACTTC
CDR3: CASSLGYQETQYF
V: TRBV7-3
J: TRBJ2-5
D: NA
size: few

DNA: TGTGCCAGCTCACCATCGCGCGTTGGGGAGACCCAGTACTTC
CDR3: CASSPSRVGETQYF
V: TRBV18
J: TRBJ2-5
D: NA
size: NA

DNA: TGCAGCGTTGACACAGTTCAAGAGACCCAGTACTTC
CDR3: CSVDTVQETQYF
V: TRBV29-1
J: TRBJ2-5
D: NA
size: few

DNA: TGTGCCTGGAGTGCACTAGCGGGGGTGTACAATGAGCAGTTCTTC
CDR3: CAWSALAGVYNEQFF
V: TRBV30
J: TRBJ2-1
D: TRBD2
size: NA

DNA: TGTGCCAGCAGTTCCCCGGGACAGGGGACCTACGAGCAGTACTTC
CDR3: CASSSPGQGTYEQYF
V: TRBV10-3
J: TRBJ2-7
D: TRBD1
size: NA

DNA: TGTGCCTGGAGCGTGAATCTGGGCACTGAAGCTTTCTTT
CDR3: CAWSVNLGTEAFF
V: TRBV30
J: TRBJ1-1
D: NA
size: NA

DNA: TGTGCCAGCAGTTACCCCGGACAGGGAAAAGAGACCCAGTACTTC
CDR3: CASSYPGQGKETQYF
V: TRBV6-6
J: TRBJ2-5
D: TRBD1
size: NA